Listed below are T cell receptor beta chains from one sample, sequenced in a study of T cells expressing NK-cell markers. Following a re-call of the 5' RACE reads, TCRdb has one entry per CDR3 protein and lacks DNA. Its table records about 120,000 distinct CDR3 sequences. The sequenced material came from blood T cells: a sorted CD56 or NKG2C T cell subset, CD4+ or CD8+ T cells, or bulk PBMC T cells (not recorded which). Receptors originate from a woman between 18 and 69 years old in good health. Each CDR3 is given with its conserved first and last residue. Each record gives: V gene, J gene, CDR3 protein.

>TRBV12-3/TRBV12-4|TRBJ1-2
CASSPPGRDYGYTF
>TRBV4-1|TRBJ2-3
CASSRDSADTQYF
>TRBV20-1|TRBJ2-3
CSARDGRDTTDTQYF
>TRBV29-1|TRBJ1-2
CSVPTGRRGYTF
>TRBV19|TRBJ2-1
CASKAGGNNEQFF
>TRBV3-1|TRBJ2-3
CASSQGDTDTQYF
>TRBV18|TRBJ1-1
CASSPPLEVRYTEAFF
>TRBV9|TRBJ2-2
CASSVVVGELFF
>TRBV12-3/TRBV12-4|TRBJ2-7
CASSFDLGLNYEQYF
>TRBV14|TRBJ2-2
CASSQPDRAGELFF
>TRBV13|TRBJ2-4
CASSPRTGGNIQYF
>TRBV7-2|TRBJ2-7
CASSLVAGDYEQYF
>TRBV7-2|TRBJ2-3
CASSLVGGPADTQYF
>TRBV6-5|TRBJ2-1
CASSYFGAGDNEQFF
>TRBV20-1|TRBJ2-1
CSARDLTSGNEQFF
>TRBV28|TRBJ2-6
CASSPGGSSGANVLTF
>TRBV25-1|TRBJ1-1
CASMKTNGSKNTEAFF
>TRBV29-1|TRBJ2-1
CSVEVAPVIEQFF
>TRBV5-6|TRBJ1-1
CASSLAPGNTEAFF
>TRBV27|TRBJ2-1
CASSFPGGRGNEQFF
>TRBV10-3|TRBJ2-5
CAISEWVSMETQYF
>TRBV7-2|TRBJ1-1
CASSLARQGTEAFF
>TRBV9|TRBJ2-1
CASSVYGGPPDEQFF
>TRBV19|TRBJ2-1
CASSILAGGLSEQFF
>TRBV6-5|TRBJ2-3
CASSYPPRELSTDTQYF
>TRBV20-1|TRBJ2-1
CSGARDSGHNEQFF
>TRBV12-3/TRBV12-4|TRBJ2-7
CASSFQTEAQPYEQYF
>TRBV3-1|TRBJ1-2
CASSNTLNYGYTF
>TRBV12-3/TRBV12-4|TRBJ2-7
CASSGAGQAGYEQYF
>TRBV9|TRBJ2-7
CASSARDFGREQYF
>TRBV15|TRBJ1-5
CATRRGTDLNQPQHF
>TRBV20-1|TRBJ1-2
CSPSGADDYTF
>TRBV5-5|TRBJ2-2
CASSLLDSGELFF
>TRBV7-9|TRBJ1-1
CASSLTGTERTEAFF
>TRBV12-5|TRBJ1-2
CASGVHHSPLYNYGYTF
>TRBV28|TRBJ2-3
CASSRGQGGADTQYF
>TRBV12-3/TRBV12-4|TRBJ1-5
CASSFSQGTNFGQPQHF
>TRBV27|TRBJ2-1
CASSLVGHYNEQFF
>TRBV12-3/TRBV12-4|TRBJ2-4
CASSETGGEAKNIQYF
>TRBV12-3/TRBV12-4|TRBJ1-2
CASRLQEWIYTF
>TRBV29-1|TRBJ2-1
CSTSGTPQDEQFF
>TRBV12-3/TRBV12-4|TRBJ2-3
CASSPRSAPGDTQYF
>TRBV29-1|TRBJ2-5
CSVEGRVAGRQETQYF
>TRBV16|TRBJ1-1
CASSQSRGYGEAFF
>TRBV7-8|TRBJ2-3
CASSPRERGLTDTQYF
>TRBV3-1|TRBJ1-5
CASSQDGGASSNQPQHF
>TRBV9|TRBJ1-4
CASSVVPGEKLFF
>TRBV29-1|TRBJ2-3
CSVRVLGDTQYF
>TRBV12-5|TRBJ1-5
CASDNFRNRMDSNQPQHF
>TRBV9|TRBJ2-3
CASGASADTQYF
>TRBV3-1|TRBJ2-5
CASSQEGLGETQYF
>TRBV24-1|TRBJ2-1
CATSAVWGDEQFF
>TRBV15|TRBJ2-5
CATSRDGGAGETQYF
>TRBV5-6|TRBJ2-2
CASSLLPQGSTGELFF
>TRBV11-2|TRBJ2-4
CASSLVLAKNIQYF